This T cell receptor beta chain was observed in a study of blood T cells in healthy people across ages. Findings and limits, study-wide: Older age went with lower TCR beta diversity per million T cells, in a roughly linear way. Diversity estimates from one million T cells were considered underestimates. Samples with more naive T cells showed higher observed beta diversity.

Trimming removed 5 bases from V and 0 bases from J, with 17 bases in between. CDR3 length: 16 residues. Germline assignment: CDR1 LGHDT and CDR2 YNNKEL (reference sequence). This clonotype occurred many times. What it binds is unknown. Every sample had a minimum of 6 million PBMCs isolated. Then a second PCR, running about 7 to 11 cycles, was carried out with a sample-barcoded 5' primer and a J-beta primer mix. MiXCR, run by TCRdb on the 5' RACE reads, gives a single entry per CDR3 protein. The repertoire holds 1.5 million to 1.9 million distinct CDR3 sequences, with approximately 43% as singletons. The sample consisted of blood. This TCR was sampled from a woman in her late teens or twenties in good health. The chain is built from TRBV3-1 and TRBJ2-7; the D gene is possibly TRBD2 (7 bases). The CDR3 sequence: CASSEPGGASSYEQYF. In DNA form, the CDR3 reads TGTGCCAGCAGCGAGCCTGGGGGGGCATCCTCCTACGAGCAGTACTTC.